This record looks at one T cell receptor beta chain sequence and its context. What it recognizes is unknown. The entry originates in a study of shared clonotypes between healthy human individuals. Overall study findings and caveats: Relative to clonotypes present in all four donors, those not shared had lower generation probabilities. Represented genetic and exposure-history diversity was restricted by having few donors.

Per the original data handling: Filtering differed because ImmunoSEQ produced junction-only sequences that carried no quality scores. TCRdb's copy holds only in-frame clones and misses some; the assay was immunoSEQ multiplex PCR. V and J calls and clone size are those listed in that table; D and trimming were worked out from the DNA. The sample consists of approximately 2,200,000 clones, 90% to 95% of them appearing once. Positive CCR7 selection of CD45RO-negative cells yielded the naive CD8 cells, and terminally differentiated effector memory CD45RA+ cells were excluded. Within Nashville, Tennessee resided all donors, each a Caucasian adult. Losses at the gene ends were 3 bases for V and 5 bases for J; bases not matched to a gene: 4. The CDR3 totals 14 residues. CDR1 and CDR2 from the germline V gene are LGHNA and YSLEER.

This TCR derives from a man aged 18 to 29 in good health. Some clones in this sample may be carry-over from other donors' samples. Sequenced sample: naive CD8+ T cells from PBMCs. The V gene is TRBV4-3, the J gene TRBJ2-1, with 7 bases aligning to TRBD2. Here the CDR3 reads CASSHGTTDNEQFF. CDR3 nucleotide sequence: TGCGCCAGCAGCCACGGGACTACCGACAATGAGCAGTTCTTC.